Each of the 27 T cell receptor beta chains below was sequenced from the same sample in a study of cytomegalovirus exposure and HLA in healthy donors. Both 60 Vbeta primers and 13 Jbeta primers went into the PCR. Clones were sequenced by immunoSEQ multiplex PCR, and TCRdb holds only the in-frame ones, with some missing. The sample yields under 100,000 clones, about 70% seen once. Sequenced sample: PBMCs. All receptors come from a middle-aged man in good health and CMV-seronegative.

The CDR3 is CASSLAARVNEKLFF. CDR3 DNA: TGTGCCAGCAGCTTAGCGGCCCGGGTTAATGAAAAACTGTTTTTT. This chain connects TRBV11-3 to TRBJ1-4; D uncertain. V shed 1 base and J shed 4 bases, with 10 bases lying between them. The CDR3 is made up of 15 amino acids. Germline assignment: CDR1 SGHNT and CDR2 YENEEA. The variable domain in full, with the rest retrieved from reference TRBV11-3 and TRBJ1-4, is EAGVVQSPRYKIIEKKQPVAFWCNPISGHNTLYWYLQNLGQGPELLIRYENEEAVDDSQLPKDRFSAERLKGVDSTLKIQPAELGDSAVYLCASSLAARVNEKLFFGSGTQLSVL.

This clone occurred a few times. The rearrangement joins TRBV30 to TRBJ1-5; 9 bases line up with TRBD1. Germline-derived CDR1 and CDR2 are GTSNPN and SVGIG (reference sequence). The CDR3 is made up of 14 amino acids. The ends lost 4 bases at V and 4 bases at J; junction bases unmatched: 5. CDR3 sequence: CAWTRGTGNQPQHF. CDR3 DNA: TGTGCCTGGACCCGGGGGACAGGGAATCAGCCCCAGCATTTT.

This clone was detected only a few times. The chain links TRBV7-6 to TRBJ2-3; TRBD2 matches at 7 bases. The CDR3 sequence is 16 residues long. V lost 6 bases to trimming and J lost 4 bases; unmatched junction nucleotides: 13. Germline V lookup: CDR1 SGHVS, CDR2 FNYEAQ. The CDR3 nucleotides are TGTGCCAGCAGACGCAAACCGGGACTAAGTTCAGATACGCAGTATTTT. The encoded protein is CASRRKPGLSSDTQYF.

The rearrangement links TRBV7-6 to TRBJ2-7, with 9 positions matching TRBD1. The CDR3 has 15 amino acids. In germline, CDR1 is SGHVS, CDR2 FNYEAQ. V dropped 4 bases and J dropped 7; count of bases not matched to a gene: 11. The CDR3 reads CASSWGGTGTGEQYF. The CDR3 region has the DNA TGTGCCAGCAGCTGGGGGGGGACAGGGACGGGTGAGCAGTACTTC.

The rearrangement uses TRBV7-8 and TRBJ1-1; D call uncertain. Germline V gene lookup returns CDR1 SGHVS and CDR2 FQNEAQ. V was clipped by 5 bases and J by 5 bases, with 12 bases between them. This CDR3 comprises 13 residues. CDR3 DNA sequence: TGTGCCAGCAGCCCAGGTCCGGGGACTGAAGCTTTCTTT. It specifies CASSPGPGTEAFF.

The chain is built from TRBV29-1 and TRBJ1-1; D gene unclear. CDR1 SQVTM and CDR2 ANQGSEA come from the germline V gene. With 6 bases removed from V and 7 bases from J, the gap between germline ends came to 12 bases. This CDR3 region has 11 residues. CDR3 in DNA: TGCAGCGTCTCCCCCGGGATTGAAGCTTTCTTT. This sequence encodes CSVSPGIEAFF.

The genes are TRBV7-9 and TRBJ2-5; D perhaps matches TRBD2 (6 bases). The J call is doubtful: the DNA matches TRBJ2-7 better. The CDR3 loop spans 19 amino acids. Germline V gene data show CDR1 as SEHNR and CDR2 as FQNEAQ (reference sequence). This CDR3 is CASSPLSLVEGSHSYEQYF. The CDR3 coding sequence is TGTGCCAGCAGCCCTCTATCACTCGTGGAGGGGTCCCACTCCTACGAGCAGTACTTC.

The chain employs TRBV28 and TRBJ1-5, with D possibly being TRBD1 (5 bases). The germline gives CDR1 MDHEN, CDR2 SYDVKM. This CDR3 contains 14 residues. V lost 6 bases and J lost 0, with 9 bases in between. The CDR3 coding sequence is TGTGCCAGCAGGCGCGGGGGTAGCAATCAGCCCCAGCATTTT. It translates to CASRRGGSNQPQHF.

V usage is TRBV28 and J usage is TRBJ1-1; TRBD1 agrees at 7 bases. This CDR3 is built from 12 residues. V gave up 2 bases and J gave up 8 bases; unmatched junction bases: 2. CDR1 and CDR2 (germline): MDHEN, SYDVKM. CDR3 DNA sequence: TGTGCCAGCAGTTTAACGGACAGGGAAGCTTTCTTT. The encoded protein is CASSLTDREAFF.

This clone was seen only a few times. This sequence joins TRBV10-1 and TRBJ2-5; 8 bases are shared with TRBD1. The J call could be wrong; TRBJ2-7 is a better fit for the DNA end. The CDR3 contains 14 residues. Germline V gene sequence: CDR1 WNHNN, CDR2 SYGVQD (reference sequence). For the CDR3, the DNA is TGCGCCAGCAGTGAGACAGGGGGCTCCTACGAGCAGTACTTC. Its translation: CASSETGGSYEQYF.

J is TRBJ2-7 and V is TRBV27, with 7 positions matching TRBD1. The CDR3 covers 13 residues. Germline V CDR1 and CDR2: MNHEY, SMNVEV (reference sequence). The V segment lost 5 bases and the J segment 5 bases; nucleotides outside the gene matches: 6. The chain's CDR3 is CASSGGQPHEQYF. The CDR3 region has the DNA TGTGCCAGCAGTGGGGGACAGCCCCACGAGCAGTACTTC.

This clone was found once. V gene TRBV2 combines with J gene TRBJ1-1; D uncertain. Germline V lookup: CDR1 SNHLY, CDR2 FYNNEI. CDR3 length: 15 amino acids. V was cut by 0 bases and J by 3 bases, with 11 bases left in between. CDR3 sequence (DNA): TGTGCCAGCAGTGAAGCGCTTAAGGAGGACACTGAAGCTTTCTTT. Its translation: CASSEALKEDTEAFF.

The genes are TRBV7-2 and TRBJ2-7; 11 bases are shared with TRBD1. The germline gives CDR1 SGHTA, CDR2 FQGNSA. This CDR3 contains 15 residues. J gave up 3 bases and V 3 bases, and 4 bases lay outside the gene matches. This CDR3 is CASSLDRGLIYEQYF. CDR3 coding DNA: TGTGCCAGCAGCTTGGACAGGGGGCTAATCTACGAGCAGTACTTC.

This clone was seen a few times. The V and J genes are TRBV5-1 and TRBJ2-5, with D possibly TRBD1 on 6 matching bases. The CDR3 has 17 residues. Trimming removed 2 bases from V and 4 bases from J, with 21 bases in between. Germline V gene data show CDR1 as SGHRS and CDR2 as YFSETQ. CDR3 nucleotides: TGCGCCAGCAGCTTTAGTGGGGCGAGAGGGGGTGGAGAGACCCAGTACTTC. It specifies CASSFSGARGGGETQYF.

This chain joins TRBV11-2 and TRBJ2-2; TRBD1 matches at 7 bases. Germline CDR1 is SGHAT and CDR2 is FQNNGV. The CDR3 is 17 residues long. J gave up 1 base and V 2 bases, and 7 bases lay outside the gene matches. The CDR3 region is CASSLIQGQWNTGELFF. DNA for the CDR3: TGTGCCAGCAGCTTAATACAGGGACAGTGGAACACCGGGGAGCTGTTTTTT.

CDR3 in DNA: TGTGCCAGCAGCTTAGCTCCGGCGGGAATGGTGAACACTGAAGCTTTCTTT. This gives the protein CASSLAPAGMVNTEAFF. The chain carries TRBV11-2 and TRBJ1-1, with D uncertain. The germline CDR1 and CDR2 sequences are SGHAT and FQNNGV. Trimming removed 1 base from V and 0 bases from J, with 15 bases in between. The CDR3 runs 17 residues.

The J gene is TRBJ2-5, the V gene TRBV6-1; 11 bases fit TRBD1. The end of the DNA aligns better with TRBJ2-7, so the J call may be wrong. Germline values: CDR1 MNHNS, CDR2 SASEGT. The CDR3 spans 14 residues. The CDR3 DNA reads TGTGCCAGCAACCAGGGACAGGGGGCCTACGAGCAGTACTTC. Residues: CASNQGQGAYEQYF.

The genes are TRBV4-2 and TRBJ2-2, with 11 nucleotides matching TRBD2. J lost 9 bases, V lost 4 bases, and 10 bases had no gene match. Germline lookup yields CDR1 LGHNA and CDR2 YNFKEQ. This CDR3 is built from 16 residues. The chain's CDR3 is CASSPPAASGRRELFF. CDR3 in DNA: TGTGCCAGCAGCCCCCCGGCGGCTAGCGGGAGGAGGGAGCTGTTTTTT.

The V gene is TRBV9, the J gene TRBJ1-2; 7 bases agree with TRBD1. The CDR3 consists of 13 residues. The V segment lost 5 bases and the J segment 4 bases; nucleotides outside the gene matches: 5. Germline CDR1 reads SGDLS; CDR2 reads YYNGEE. The CDR3 is CASRGGQLYGYTF. For the CDR3, the DNA is TGTGCCAGCAGGGGGGGACAGCTCTATGGCTACACCTTC.

This clone has just one count. The CDR3 loop is CASSRDSYEQYF. The CDR3 bases are TGTGCCAGCAGCAGGGACAGCTACGAGCAGTACTTC. The chain combines TRBV5-4 with TRBJ2-7, with 7 bases fitting TRBD1. The germline V gene encodes CDR1 SGHNT and CDR2 YYREEE (reference sequence). There are 12 residues in the CDR3. Losses at the gene ends were 4 bases for V and 3 bases for J; bases not matched to a gene: 1. Full variable domain (missing parts from reference TRBV5-4 and TRBJ2-7): ETGVTQSPTHLIKTRGQQVTLRCSSQSGHNTVSWYQQALGQGPQFIFQYYREEENGRGNFPPRFSGLQFPNYSSELNVNALELDDSALYLCASSRDSYEQYFGPGTRLTVT.

The chain combines TRBV29-1 with TRBJ1-4; a weak D match, TRBD1 (6 bases). The germline V gene encodes CDR1 SQVTM and CDR2 ANQGSEA. The V gene lost 0 bases and the J gene lost 0 bases, with 17 bases spanning the gap. This CDR3 comprises 18 residues. CDR3 in DNA: TGCAGCGTTGAAGATGTAGCGGGGGCCCTTGCAACTAATGAAAAACTGTTTTTT. Translated, it gives CSVEDVAGALATNEKLFF.

The gene calls are TRBV28 and TRBJ2-3; 9 bases line up with TRBD1. The CDR3 has 15 amino acids. Germline CDR1 and CDR2: MDHEN and SYDVKM. The trim removed 6 bases at V and 2 bases at J, leaving 6 bases unmatched. For the CDR3, the DNA is TGTGCCAGCAGCCCCGGGACAGGGTTCACAGATACGCAGTATTTT. Translation gives CASSPGTGFTDTQYF. Supplemented by reference TRBV28 and TRBJ2-3, the full variable domain reads DVKVTQSSRYLVKRTGEKVFLECVQDMDHENMFWYRQDPGLGLRLIYFSYDVKMKEKGDIPEGYSVSREKKERFSLILESASTNQTSMYLCASSPGTGFTDTQYFGPGTRLTVL.

This chain joins TRBV7-9 and TRBJ1-2; D gene uncertain. The V end was cut by 2 bases, the J end by 8 bases, with 9 bases between. CDR3 length equals 12 residues. Per the germline V gene, CDR1 is SEHNR and CDR2 is FQNEAQ (reference sequence). CDR3 amino acids: CASSLSGRGYTF. The CDR3 coding sequence is TGTGCCAGCAGCTTATCTGGGAGAGGCTACACCTTC. Drawing the rest from reference TRBV7-9 and TRBJ1-2, the complete variable domain is DTGVSQNPRHKITKRGQNVTFRCDPISEHNRLYWYRQTLGQGPEFLTYFQNEAQLEKSRLLSDRFSAERPKGSFSTLEIQRTEQGDSAMYLCASSLSGRGYTFGSGTRLTVV.

The J gene is TRBJ1-5, the V gene TRBV14, with a weak D call TRBD1 (6 bases). This CDR3 has 12 residues. Trimming removed 3 bases from V and 6 bases from J, with 6 bases in between. From germline, CDR1 is SGHDN and CDR2 FVKESK. The CDR3 DNA follows: TGTGCCAGCAGCCAGGGGGCTCAGCCCCAGCATTTT. Translated, it gives CASSQGAQPQHF. The complete variable domain, with remaining parts taken from reference TRBV14 and TRBJ1-5, reads EAGVTQFPSHSVIEKGQTVTLRCDPISGHDNLYWYRRVMGKEIKFLLHFVKESKQDESGMPNNRFLAERTGGTYSTLKVQPAELEDSGVYFCASSQGAQPQHFGDGTRLSIL.

The V call is TRBV6-1, the J call TRBJ1-4, with D perhaps TRBD1 (5 bases). Germline values: CDR1 MNHNS, CDR2 SASEGT. The CDR3 is made up of 14 amino acids. V gave up 4 bases and J gave up 5 bases, with 11 bases separating them. CDR3: CASSGGLGNEKLFF. CDR3 nucleotides: TGTGCCAGCAGTGGGGGACTGGGGAATGAAAAACTGTTTTTT.

The rearrangement uses TRBV20-1 and TRBJ1-1, with a tentative D call TRBD1 (5 bases). Germline values: CDR1 DFQATT, CDR2 SNEGSKA (reference sequence). The V end was cut by 6 bases, the J end by 4 bases, with 9 bases between. The CDR3 is 11 amino acids. The CDR3 region is CSAWGGTEAFF. The DNA of the CDR3 is TGCAGTGCATGGGGGGGCACTGAAGCTTTCTTT.

The CDR3, as DNA: TGTGCCAGCAGCCAAGACAGGAATGAAAAACTGTTTTTT. The encoded protein is CASSQDRNEKLFF. This chain links TRBV7-7 with TRBJ1-4, with a possible D match to TRBD1 (6 bases). CDR1 and CDR2 from the germline V gene are SSHAT and FNYEAQ (reference sequence). CDR3 length: 13 amino acids. V dropped 5 bases and J dropped 5 bases, with 9 bases sitting between them.